This T cell receptor beta chain was identified during a study of T cells after yellow fever vaccination (dated by TCRdb to about 2019). Regarding the complete study: Libraries from fractions with low cell numbers were prepared with the SMART-Seq v4 Ultra Low Input RNA kit. To follow T-cell clones before and after primary and booster YFV17D yellow fever vaccination, bulk TCR alpha and beta repertoires were sequenced over time. Two healthy male donors, one aged 18 to 30 and one aged 30 to 39 years, were included in the cohort. Blood was collected at multiple timepoints before and after primary and secondary immunization, and bulk PBMC replicates and cell subsets were isolated.

Per the germline V gene, SGHRS is the CDR1 and YFSETQ is the CDR2. Measured from the cysteine to the phenylalanine, the CDR3 is 14 residues long. The read is trimmed to its CDR3 DNA, 42 bases read in frame from base 1. V trim: 0 bases; J trim: 7 bases; unmatched bases: 2. The treatment or condition label corresponds to: live attenuated yellow fever vaccine strain. At each blood-draw timepoint, two biological replicates of bulk PBMCs were obtained. A standard Ficoll-Paque protocol was used to isolate PBMCs from peripheral blood. RNA was extracted with TriZol from bulk PBMCs, CD4 and CD8 fractions, and dextramer-positive and dextramer-negative fractions. This clonotype occurred many times. This clone's antigen is unknown. No base qualities exist here, and no much larger clone lies one base off it. TCR cDNA was synthesized by 5'RACE template switching, through which a universal primer site and unique molecular identifiers were introduced. Priming for cDNA synthesis came from both the TCR alpha and TCR beta constant segments. Two PCR steps were used to amplify libraries, with sample barcodes and sequencing adapters being added in the second step. Sequencing of libraries was done on Illumina HiSeq 2500 (2x100 bp) or NovaSeq (2x150 bp). The original pipeline was this. MIGEC handled demultiplexing of reads and collapsing into UMI consensus sequences, while MiXCR performed V(D)J alignment. Vaccine-responding clonotypes were defined with edgeR using replicate PBMC samples, requiring FDR below 0.01 and a log2 fold change above 5 up to day 15. CD4 or CD8 identity was assigned to each bulk clonotype according to whether the clonotype was present at higher abundance in the sequenced CD4 repertoire or the sequenced CD8 repertoire. TCRdb handled the public reads itself, with Q25 trimming in fastp and clone calling in MiXCR, and kept productive beta chains. Identical CDR3 protein sequences are pooled into one entry, listed with their most common genes and DNA. What appears here as the V and J calls and clone size reflects TCRdb's work, not the paper's. The table for this sample lists fewer than 650,000 distinct CDR3 sequences; just over 20% of them were counted only once. 15% to 20% of the sample is in the top ten clones.

Study-wide findings and limitations: Compared with the primary T-cell response, the secondary T-cell response was faster but weaker, reaching its peak on day 5 rather than on day 15. Computational filtering was needed because FACS-sorted repertoires could contain abundant contaminating clonotypes from the bulk population. A small share of clonotypes was detected in both CD4 and CD8 compartments, with the overlap likely arising from convergent recombination. After the booster, most clones that had expanded after primary vaccination were detected again (nearly 97% of CD4 and around nine tenths of CD8), suggesting broad maintenance of memory. Because the study included only a couple of donors, the extent to which the findings can be generalized is limited.

The starting material was PBMCs, obtained less than 25 days after the first yellow fever vaccination. The sequence was collected from a man between 18 and 29 years old who received the YFV17D yellow fever vaccine. Recombination linked TRBV5-1 to TRBJ1-4, and TRBD1 matches 8 of the central bases. The CDR3 has the sequence CASSLGQGSEKLFF. The bases are TGCGCCAGCAGCTTGGGACAGGGGAGTGAAAAACTGTTTTTT.